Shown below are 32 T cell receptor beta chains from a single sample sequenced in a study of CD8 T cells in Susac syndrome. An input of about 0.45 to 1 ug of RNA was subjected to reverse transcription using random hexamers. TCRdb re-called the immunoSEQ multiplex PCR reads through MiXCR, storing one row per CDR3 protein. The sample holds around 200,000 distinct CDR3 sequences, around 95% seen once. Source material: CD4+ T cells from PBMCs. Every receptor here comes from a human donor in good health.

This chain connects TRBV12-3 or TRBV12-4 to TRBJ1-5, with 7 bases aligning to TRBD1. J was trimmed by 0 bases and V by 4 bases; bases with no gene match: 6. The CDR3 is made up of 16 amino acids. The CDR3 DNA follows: TGTGCCAGCAGTTCCTCCCGGACAGGTAGCAATCAGCCCCAGCATTTT. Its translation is CASSSSRTGSNQPQHF.

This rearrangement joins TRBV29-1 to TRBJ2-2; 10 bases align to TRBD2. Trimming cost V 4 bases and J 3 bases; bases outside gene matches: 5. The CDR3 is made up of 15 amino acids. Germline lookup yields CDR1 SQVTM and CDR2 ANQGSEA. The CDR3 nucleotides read TGCAGCGTTGCCAGCGGGGGGGCCGACACCGGGGAGCTGTTTTTT. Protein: CSVASGGADTGELFF.

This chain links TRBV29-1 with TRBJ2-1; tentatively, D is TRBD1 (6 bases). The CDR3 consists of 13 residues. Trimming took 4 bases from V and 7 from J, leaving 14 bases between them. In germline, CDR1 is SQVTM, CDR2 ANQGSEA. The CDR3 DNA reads TGCAGCGTTGGGAGACAGGTGGGGAATGAGCAGTTCTTC. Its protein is CSVGRQVGNEQFF.

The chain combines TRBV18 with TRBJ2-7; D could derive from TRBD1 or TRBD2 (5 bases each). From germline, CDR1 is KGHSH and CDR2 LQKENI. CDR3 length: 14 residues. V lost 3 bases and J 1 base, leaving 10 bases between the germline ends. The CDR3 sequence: CASSPGTASYEQYV. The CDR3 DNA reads TGTGCCAGCTCACCCGGGACGGCTTCCTACGAGCAGTACGTC.

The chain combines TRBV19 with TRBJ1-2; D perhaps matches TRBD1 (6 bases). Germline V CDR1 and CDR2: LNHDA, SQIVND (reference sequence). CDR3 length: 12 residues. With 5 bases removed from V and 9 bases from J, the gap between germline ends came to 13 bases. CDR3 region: CASSEGGRRYTF. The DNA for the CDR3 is TGTGCCAGTAGTGAAGGGGGACGACGCTACACCTTC.

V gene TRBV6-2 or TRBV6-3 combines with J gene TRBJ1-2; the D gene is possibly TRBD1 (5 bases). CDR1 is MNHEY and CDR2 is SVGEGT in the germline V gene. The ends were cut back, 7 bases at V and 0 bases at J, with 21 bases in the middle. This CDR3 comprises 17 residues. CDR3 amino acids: CASTRRQPSRANYGYTF. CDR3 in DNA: TGTGCCAGCACCCGACGACAGCCTTCTAGGGCTAACTATGGCTACACCTTC.

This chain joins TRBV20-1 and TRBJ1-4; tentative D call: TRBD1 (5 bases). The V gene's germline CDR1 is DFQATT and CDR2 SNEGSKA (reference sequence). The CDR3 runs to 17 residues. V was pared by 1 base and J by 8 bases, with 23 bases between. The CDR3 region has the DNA TGCAGTGCTAGAGTGTCCTCAGGTCAGAGGGGAGGAGAAAAACTGTTTTTT. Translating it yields CSARVSSGQRGGEKLFF.

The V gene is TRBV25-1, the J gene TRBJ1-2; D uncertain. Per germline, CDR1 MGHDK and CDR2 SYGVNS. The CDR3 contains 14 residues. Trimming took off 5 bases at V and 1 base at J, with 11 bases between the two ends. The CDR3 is CASSRPGLNYGYTF. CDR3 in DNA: TGTGCCAGCAGTCGTCCGGGCCTTAACTATGGCTACACCTTC.

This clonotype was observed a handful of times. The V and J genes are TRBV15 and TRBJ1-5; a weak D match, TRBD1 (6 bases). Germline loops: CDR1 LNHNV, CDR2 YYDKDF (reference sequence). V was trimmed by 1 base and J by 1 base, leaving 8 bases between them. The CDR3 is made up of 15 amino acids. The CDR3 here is CATSRGQGSNQPQHF. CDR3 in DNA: TGTGCCACCAGCAGAGGTCAGGGGAGCAATCAGCCCCAGCATTTT.

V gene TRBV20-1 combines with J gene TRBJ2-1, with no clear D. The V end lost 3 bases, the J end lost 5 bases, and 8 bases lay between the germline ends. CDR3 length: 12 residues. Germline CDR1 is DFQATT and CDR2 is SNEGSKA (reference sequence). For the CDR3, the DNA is TGCAGTGCTAGCTCGGACGACAATGAGCAGTTCTTC. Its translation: CSASSDDNEQFF.

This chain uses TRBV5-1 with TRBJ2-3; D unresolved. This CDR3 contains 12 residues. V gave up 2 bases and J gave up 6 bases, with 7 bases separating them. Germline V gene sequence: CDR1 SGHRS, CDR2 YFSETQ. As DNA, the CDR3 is TGCGCCAGCAGCTTAAGTGAGGATACGCAGTATTTT. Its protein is CASSLSEDTQYF.

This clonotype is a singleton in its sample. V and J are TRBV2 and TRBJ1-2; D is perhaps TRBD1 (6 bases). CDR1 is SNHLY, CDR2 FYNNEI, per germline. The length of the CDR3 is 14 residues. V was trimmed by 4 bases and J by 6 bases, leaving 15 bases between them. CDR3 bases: TGTGCCAGCAGTGTCCGGCAGGGGAACGATGGCTACACCTTC. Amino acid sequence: CASSVRQGNDGYTF.

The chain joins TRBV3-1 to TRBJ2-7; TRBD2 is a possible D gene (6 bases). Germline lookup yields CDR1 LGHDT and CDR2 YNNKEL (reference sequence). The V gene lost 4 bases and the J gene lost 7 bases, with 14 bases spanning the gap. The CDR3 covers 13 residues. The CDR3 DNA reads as TGTGCCAGCAGCCCAATGGGGGGTAATGAGCAGTACTTC. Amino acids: CASSPMGGNEQYF.

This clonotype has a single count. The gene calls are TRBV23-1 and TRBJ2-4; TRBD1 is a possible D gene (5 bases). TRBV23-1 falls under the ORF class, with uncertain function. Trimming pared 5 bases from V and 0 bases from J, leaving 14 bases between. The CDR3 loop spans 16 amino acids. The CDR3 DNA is TGCGCCAGCAGTTCCAGGGTTGCGATAGCCAAAAACATTCAGTACTTC. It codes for CASSSRVAIAKNIQYF.

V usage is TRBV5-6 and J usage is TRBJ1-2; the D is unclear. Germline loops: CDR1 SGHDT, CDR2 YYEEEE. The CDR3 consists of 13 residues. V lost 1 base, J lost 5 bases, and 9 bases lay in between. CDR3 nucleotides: TGTGCCAGCAGCTTGACCCCACGGTATGGCTACACCTTC. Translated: CASSLTPRYGYTF.

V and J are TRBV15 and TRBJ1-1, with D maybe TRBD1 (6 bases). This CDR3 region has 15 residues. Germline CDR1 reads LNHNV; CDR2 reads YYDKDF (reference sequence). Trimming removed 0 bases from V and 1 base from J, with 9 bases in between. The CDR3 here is CATSREGRGNTEAFF. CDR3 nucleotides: TGTGCCACCAGCAGAGAGGGCAGGGGGAACACTGAAGCTTTCTTT.

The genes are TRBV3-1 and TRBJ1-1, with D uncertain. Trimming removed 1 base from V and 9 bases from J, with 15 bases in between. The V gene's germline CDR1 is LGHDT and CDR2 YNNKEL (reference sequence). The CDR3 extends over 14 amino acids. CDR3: CASSQATESQKAFF. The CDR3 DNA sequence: TGTGCCAGCAGCCAAGCAACAGAAAGCCAAAAAGCTTTCTTT.

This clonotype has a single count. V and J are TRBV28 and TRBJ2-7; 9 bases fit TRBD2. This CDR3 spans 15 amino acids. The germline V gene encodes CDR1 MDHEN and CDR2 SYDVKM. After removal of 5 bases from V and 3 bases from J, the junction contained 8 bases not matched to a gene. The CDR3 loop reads CASSDTSGYIYEQYV. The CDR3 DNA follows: TGTGCCAGCAGTGATACTAGCGGGTACATCTACGAGCAGTACGTC.

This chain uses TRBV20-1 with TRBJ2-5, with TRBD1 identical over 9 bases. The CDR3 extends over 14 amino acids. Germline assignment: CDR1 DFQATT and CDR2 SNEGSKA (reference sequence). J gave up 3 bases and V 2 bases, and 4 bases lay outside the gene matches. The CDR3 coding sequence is TGCAGTGCTAGATCTCGGACAGGGGAAGAGACCCAGTACTTC. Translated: CSARSRTGEETQYF.

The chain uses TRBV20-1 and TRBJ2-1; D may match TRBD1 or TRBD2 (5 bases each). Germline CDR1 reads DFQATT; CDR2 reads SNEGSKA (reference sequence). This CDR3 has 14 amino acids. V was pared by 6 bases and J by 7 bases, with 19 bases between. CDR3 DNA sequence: TGCAGTGCCCGGGGCGGGTCCTGGGATAATGAGCAGTTCTTC. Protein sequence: CSARGGSWDNEQFF.

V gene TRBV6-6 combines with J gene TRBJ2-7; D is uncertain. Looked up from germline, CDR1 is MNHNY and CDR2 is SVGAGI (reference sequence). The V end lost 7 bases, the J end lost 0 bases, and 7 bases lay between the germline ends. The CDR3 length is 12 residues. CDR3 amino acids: CASTSSSYEQYV. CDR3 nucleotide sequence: TGTGCCAGCACGAGCAGCTCCTACGAGCAGTACGTC.

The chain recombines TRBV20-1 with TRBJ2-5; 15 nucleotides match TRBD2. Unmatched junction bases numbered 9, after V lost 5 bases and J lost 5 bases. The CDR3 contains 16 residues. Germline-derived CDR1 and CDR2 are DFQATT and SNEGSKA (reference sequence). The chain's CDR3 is CSAPGLAGGGSETQYF. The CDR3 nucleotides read TGCAGTGCTCCAGGACTAGCGGGAGGGGGGTCGGAGACCCAGTACTTC.

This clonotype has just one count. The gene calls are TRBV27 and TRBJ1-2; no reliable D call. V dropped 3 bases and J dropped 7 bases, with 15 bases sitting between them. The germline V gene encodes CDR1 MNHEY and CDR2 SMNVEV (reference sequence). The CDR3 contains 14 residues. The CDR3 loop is CASSFTGLEGGYTF. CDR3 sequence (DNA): TGTGCCAGCAGTTTTACCGGCCTGGAGGGTGGCTACACCTTC.

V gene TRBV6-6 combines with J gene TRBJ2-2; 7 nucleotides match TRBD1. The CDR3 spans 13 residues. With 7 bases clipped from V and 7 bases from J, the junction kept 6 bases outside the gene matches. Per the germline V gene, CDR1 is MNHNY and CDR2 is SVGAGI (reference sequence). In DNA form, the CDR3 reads TGTGCCAGCACGAGACAGGGAGTCGGGGAGCTGTTTTTT. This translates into CASTRQGVGELFF.

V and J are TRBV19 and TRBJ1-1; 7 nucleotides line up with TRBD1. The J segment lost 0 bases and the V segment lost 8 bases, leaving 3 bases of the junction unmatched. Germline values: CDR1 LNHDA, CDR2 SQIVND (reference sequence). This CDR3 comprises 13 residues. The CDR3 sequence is CASGQEMNTEAFF. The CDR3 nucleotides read TGTGCCAGTGGACAGGAGATGAACACTGAAGCTTTCTTT. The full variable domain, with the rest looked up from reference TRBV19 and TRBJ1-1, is DGGITQSPKYLFRKEGQNVTLSCEQNLNHDAMYWYRQDPGQGLRLIYYSQIVNDFQKGDIAEGYSVSREKKESFPLTVTSAQKNPTAFYLCASGQEMNTEAFFGQGTRLTVV.

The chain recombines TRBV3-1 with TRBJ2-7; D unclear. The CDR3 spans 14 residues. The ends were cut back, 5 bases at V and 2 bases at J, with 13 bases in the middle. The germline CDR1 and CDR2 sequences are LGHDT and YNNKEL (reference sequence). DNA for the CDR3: TGTGCCAGCAGCGCGGCCCCGGGCCCCTACGAGCAGTACTTC. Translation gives CASSAAPGPYEQYF.

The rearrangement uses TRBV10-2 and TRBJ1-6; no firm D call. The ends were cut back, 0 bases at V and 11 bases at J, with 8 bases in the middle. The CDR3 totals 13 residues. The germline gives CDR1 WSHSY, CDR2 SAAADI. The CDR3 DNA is TGCGCCAGCAGTGAGTCGGGGAGGGCACCCCTCCACTTT. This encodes CASSESGRAPLHF.

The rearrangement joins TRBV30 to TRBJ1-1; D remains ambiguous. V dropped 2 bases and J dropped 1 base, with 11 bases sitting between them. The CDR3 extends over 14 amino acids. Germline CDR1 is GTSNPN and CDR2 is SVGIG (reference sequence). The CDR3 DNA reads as TGTGCCTGGAGTTCCGTCCGGGGGAACACTGAAGCTTTCTTT. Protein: CAWSSVRGNTEAFF.

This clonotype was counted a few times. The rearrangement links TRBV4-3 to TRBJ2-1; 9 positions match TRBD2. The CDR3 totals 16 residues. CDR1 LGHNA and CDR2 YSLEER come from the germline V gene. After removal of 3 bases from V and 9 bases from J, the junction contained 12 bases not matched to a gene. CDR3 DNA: TGCGCCAGCAGCCAGATGGGCGGGGGGGCCGTCGGTGAGCAGTTCTTC. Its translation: CASSQMGGGAVGEQFF.

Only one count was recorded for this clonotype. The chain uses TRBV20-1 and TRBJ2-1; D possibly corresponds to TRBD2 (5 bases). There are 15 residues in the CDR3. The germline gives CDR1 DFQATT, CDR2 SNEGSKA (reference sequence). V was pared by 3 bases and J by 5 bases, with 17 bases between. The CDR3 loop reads CSASRWGAWDNEQFF. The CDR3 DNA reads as TGCAGTGCTAGTCGGTGGGGAGCTTGGGACAATGAGCAGTTCTTC.

In nucleotides, the CDR3 is TGCAGCGCGGACAGCCCGGTCACCGGGGAGCTGTTTTTT. Its translation is CSADSPVTGELFF. The rearrangement joins TRBV29-1 to TRBJ2-2; tentatively, D is TRBD1 (6 bases). CDR1 and CDR2 (germline): SQVTM, ANQGSEA. Trimming removed 7 bases from V and 4 bases from J, with 13 bases in between. This CDR3 is 13 amino acids long.

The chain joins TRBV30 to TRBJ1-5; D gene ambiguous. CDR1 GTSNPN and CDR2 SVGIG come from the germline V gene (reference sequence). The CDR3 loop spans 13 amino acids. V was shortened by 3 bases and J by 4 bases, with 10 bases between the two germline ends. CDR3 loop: CAWSLRENQPQHF. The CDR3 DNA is TGTGCCTGGAGCTTACGGGAAAATCAGCCCCAGCATTTT.